This is a list of T cell receptor beta chains from one sample in a study of blood T cell repertoires in COVID-19. Assay: immunoSEQ multiplex PCR; the TCRdb copy retains only in-frame clones and omits some. The data hold 110,000 to 150,000 clones, with roughly 77% observed a single time. Material for sequencing was peripheral blood. The receptors were sampled from a woman aged 70-85 years with COVID-19, enrolled during active disease. CDR3s include the opening cysteine and the closing phenylalanine or tryptophan. D genes are given only for firm matches. Clone size appears in some rows only: once, few, many, or a class for an expanded clone.

CDR3nt,CDR3aa,abundance,d_gene,len,j_gene,v_gene
TGTGCCAGCAGTCCGCGGGGGGGGCTAGCCGGGGAGCTGTTTTTT,CASSPRGGLAGELFF,NA,TRBD2,15,TRBJ2-2,TRBV7-6
TGTGCCAGCCGGACAGACTTCAATCAGCCCCAGCATTTT,CASRTDFNQPQHF,NA,NA,13,TRBJ1-5,TRBV2
TGTGCCAGCAGCCCCGGACAGTTCACTGAAGCTTTCTTT,CASSPGQFTEAFF,NA,NA,13,TRBJ1-1,TRBV3-1/TRBV3-2
TGTGCCAGCAGACCTAGCGGGGGGGCAGGAGGCTACACCTTC,CASRPSGGAGGYTF,NA,NA,14,TRBJ1-2,TRBV28
TGTGCCAGCAGCAGAACCCCGGGACAGAGCTCCTATAATTCACCCCTCCACTTT,CASSRTPGQSSYNSPLHF,NA,TRBD1,18,TRBJ1-6,TRBV27
TGTGCCAGCCGACAGGGGCAAGATCAGCCCCAGCATTTT,CASRQGQDQPQHF,few,TRBD1,13,TRBJ1-5,TRBV2
TGTGCCAGCAGCAACCTCCTGGGGGCGAGCAATCAGCCCCAGCATTTT,CASSNLLGASNQPQHF,NA,NA,16,TRBJ1-5,TRBV7-8
TGCGCCAGCAGCCCAATGGCCAGCTATGGCTACACCTTC,CASSPMASYGYTF,NA,NA,13,TRBJ1-2,TRBV5-1
TGTGCCAGCAGGGACCGACAGGTCACCGGGGAGCTGTTTTTT,CASRDRQVTGELFF,NA,NA,14,TRBJ2-2,TRBV6-6
TGTGCCACCAGCAGTGCCCCAGGGGCAAATCAGCCCCAGCATTTT,CATSSAPGANQPQHF,NA,NA,15,TRBJ1-5,TRBV15
TGCAGTGCTAGTCCGTCGGAGACCCAGTACTTC,CSASPSETQYF,NA,NA,11,TRBJ2-5,TRBV20-1
TGTGCCAGCAGCTTAGACCAACAGGGGGGGACTGAAGCTTTCTTT,CASSLDQQGGTEAFF,NA,TRBD1,15,TRBJ1-1,TRBV7-2
TGCGCCAGCAGGAGGACAGGCGGTGGAACAGATACGCAGTATTTT,CASRRTGGGTDTQYF,NA,TRBD1,15,TRBJ2-3,TRBV5-1
TGCAGTGCTAGTACGCGCGGCGCTGAAGCTTTCTTT,CSASTRGAEAFF,NA,NA,12,TRBJ1-1,TRBV20-1
TGCGCCAGTACCCGAGGGGGGGAGGTCCAAGAGACCCAGTACTTC,CASTRGGEVQETQYF,NA,NA,15,TRBJ2-5,TRBV5-1
TGCGCCAGCAGCCGGGTGGAGGATGAGCAGTTCTTC,CASSRVEDEQFF,NA,NA,12,TRBJ2-1,TRBV5-1
TGTGCCAGCAGCCGCCCGGGGGTCAGGGGCTACACCTTC,CASSRPGVRGYTF,NA,NA,13,TRBJ1-2,TRBV5-4
TGTGCCAGCTCGCTCGAGGGGGCTCCCCTCCACTTT,CASSLEGAPLHF,NA,TRBD1,12,TRBJ1-6,TRBV18
TGCGCCAGCAGAGCTGGGCTGCAGGCCACCGCCGGGGAGCTGTTTTTT,CASRAGLQATAGELFF,NA,NA,16,TRBJ2-2,TRBV5-1
TGTGCCAGCAGCTTATCCGGGACAGGGACACCTGAAGCTTTCTTT,CASSLSGTGTPEAFF,NA,TRBD1,15,TRBJ1-1,TRBV7-3
TGTGCCAGCAGTTTCAAACAGGGAAGTGGTCTAAGCAATCAGCCCCAGCATTTT,CASSFKQGSGLSNQPQHF,NA,NA,18,TRBJ1-5,TRBV28
TGTGCCAGCTCACTTCGACAGGGGGTCTCTGGAAACACCATATATTTT,CASSLRQGVSGNTIYF,NA,TRBD1,16,TRBJ1-3,TRBV18
TGTGCCAGCAGTCCAAGACAGGGCAACTATGGCTACACCTTC,CASSPRQGNYGYTF,once,TRBD1,14,TRBJ1-2,TRBV3-1/TRBV3-2
TGCGCCAGCAGCTTGGACAGGGGAGACGACGAGCAGTACTTC,CASSLDRGDDEQYF,NA,TRBD1,14,TRBJ2-7,TRBV5-1
TGTGCCAGCAGCCTTCAGGCACCCGGGGGCACTGAAGCTTTCTTT,CASSLQAPGGTEAFF,NA,NA,15,TRBJ1-1,TRBV3-1/TRBV3-2
TGTGCCAGCAGCTTAACGTTTGGTAGCGGGGGGGCCAAGTACAATGAGCAGTTCTTC,CASSLTFGSGGAKYNEQFF,once,TRBD2,19,TRBJ2-1,TRBV7-3
TGTGCCAGCAGCTTGGGGTTGACAGGGACCTATGGCTACACCTTC,CASSLGLTGTYGYTF,NA,TRBD1,15,TRBJ1-2,TRBV5-8
TGTGCCAGCAGTGATCCTACTCTGACCCGGGGAACTGAAGCTTTCTTT,CASSDPTLTRGTEAFF,NA,NA,16,TRBJ1-1,TRBV28
TGTGCCAGCAGATATAGCAATGAGCAGTTCTTC,CASRYSNEQFF,NA,NA,11,TRBJ2-1,TRBV2